The rows below give T cell receptor beta chains drawn from one sample of a study of T cell repertoires in cytomegalovirus infection. TCRdb re-analysed the reads in MiXCR, keeping a single row per CDR3 protein. The table lists approximately 500,000 distinct CDR3 sequences, more than 15% of them singletons. Specimen: CD8+ T cells from PBMCs. Receptors were obtained from a human donor in good health (CMV status not recorded). Some clones in this sample may be carry-over from other donors' samples. The CDR3 runs from the conserved cysteine through the conserved F or W. The order of the fields is V gene, J gene, clone size, D gene, CDR3 protein, CDR3 DNA. A D gene is named only where the DNA matches it firmly. The listing skips clone size in some rows; elsewhere it reads once, few, many or a size class.

v_call: TRBV10-3; j_call: TRBJ2-1; clone_size: many; d_call: .; cdr3_aa: CATGSSDTSEQFF; cdr3_nt: TGTGCCACCGGGAGTTCCGATACGAGTGAGCAGTTCTTC
v_call: TRBV7-3; j_call: TRBJ2-3; clone_size: .; d_call: TRBD2; cdr3_aa: CASSPPSGRIPDTQYF; cdr3_nt: TGTGCCAGCAGCCCCCCCAGCGGGAGGATTCCAGATACGCAGTATTTT
v_call: TRBV4-1; j_call: TRBJ2-7; clone_size: .; d_call: .; cdr3_aa: CASSQEVAESYEQYF; cdr3_nt: TGCGCCAGCAGCCAAGAGGTAGCGGAATCCTACGAGCAGTACTTC
v_call: TRBV12-3/TRBV12-4; j_call: TRBJ2-1; clone_size: .; d_call: TRBD1; cdr3_aa: CASSPGTGNNEQFF; cdr3_nt: TGTGCCAGCAGTCCCGGGACAGGGAACAATGAGCAGTTCTTC
v_call: TRBV9; j_call: TRBJ2-1; clone_size: .; d_call: .; cdr3_aa: CASSAVGAPGTGKEGNEQFF; cdr3_nt: TGTGCCAGCAGCGCTGTAGGGGCCCCGGGAACAGGGAAGGAAGGCAATGAGCAGTTCTTC
v_call: TRBV4-1; j_call: TRBJ2-7; clone_size: few; d_call: .; cdr3_aa: CASSQALTGLAYEQYF; cdr3_nt: TGCGCCAGCAGCCAAGCCCTGACAGGTTTGGCCTACGAGCAGTACTTC
v_call: TRBV12-5; j_call: TRBJ2-1; clone_size: many; d_call: .; cdr3_aa: CASGFASIHEQFF; cdr3_nt: TGTGCTAGTGGTTTTGCTAGTATCCATGAGCAGTTCTTC
v_call: TRBV5-5; j_call: TRBJ1-2; clone_size: .; d_call: TRBD1; cdr3_aa: CASSPGTGPNYGYTF; cdr3_nt: TGTGCCAGCAGTCCCGGGACAGGGCCTAACTATGGCTACACCTTC
v_call: TRBV7-6; j_call: TRBJ2-7; clone_size: many; d_call: .; cdr3_aa: CASSQGLNAQYF; cdr3_nt: TGTGCCAGCAGCCAAGGACTCAACGCGCAGTACTTC
v_call: TRBV11-3; j_call: TRBJ2-1; clone_size: .; d_call: .; cdr3_aa: CASSLELVPYNEQFF; cdr3_nt: TGTGCCAGCAGCTTAGAATTGGTACCCTACAATGAGCAGTTCTTC
v_call: TRBV7-9; j_call: TRBJ2-7; clone_size: .; d_call: TRBD1; cdr3_aa: CASSLALRDRVSNEQYF; cdr3_nt: TGTGCCAGCAGCTTAGCGCTCCGGGACAGGGTGTCCAACGAGCAGTACTTC
v_call: TRBV4-2; j_call: TRBJ2-7; clone_size: few; d_call: TRBD1; cdr3_aa: CASSQDGTGIYEQYF; cdr3_nt: TGTGCCAGCAGCCAAGATGGGACAGGGATCTACGAGCAGTACTTC
v_call: TRBV19; j_call: TRBJ2-7; clone_size: .; d_call: TRBD1; cdr3_aa: CASSIKGGTGPNYEQYF; cdr3_nt: TGTGCCAGTAGTATTAAAGGGGGGACAGGGCCGAACTACGAGCAGTACTTC
v_call: TRBV28; j_call: TRBJ2-1; clone_size: few; d_call: TRBD2; cdr3_aa: CASRLILAGGGNEQFF; cdr3_nt: TGTGCCAGCAGGTTAATCCTAGCGGGAGGAGGAAATGAGCAGTTCTTC
v_call: TRBV12-3/TRBV12-4; j_call: TRBJ2-1; clone_size: few; d_call: .; cdr3_aa: CASSLRINEQFF; cdr3_nt: TGTGCCAGCAGTTTAAGAATTAATGAGCAGTTCTTC
v_call: TRBV10-3; j_call: TRBJ1-1; clone_size: few; d_call: .; cdr3_aa: CAISDIDGAAPNTEAFF; cdr3_nt: TGTGCCATCAGTGACATCGACGGGGCCGCTCCGAACACTGAAGCTTTCTTT
v_call: TRBV27; j_call: TRBJ1-5; clone_size: .; d_call: .; cdr3_aa: CASSFKASNQPQHF; cdr3_nt: TGTGCCAGCAGTTTTAAGGCTAGCAATCAGCCCCAGCATTTT
v_call: TRBV2; j_call: TRBJ2-7; clone_size: once; d_call: .; cdr3_aa: CATSMTEAAYEQYF; cdr3_nt: TGTGCCACCTCAATGACAGAAGCCGCCTACGAGCAGTACTTC
v_call: TRBV19; j_call: TRBJ2-1; clone_size: .; d_call: TRBD1; cdr3_aa: CASSMERDRGGNEQFF; cdr3_nt: TGTGCCAGTAGTATGGAAAGGGACAGGGGTGGAAATGAGCAGTTCTTC
v_call: TRBV7-8; j_call: TRBJ2-1; clone_size: many; d_call: TRBD2; cdr3_aa: CASSPLAASYNEQFF; cdr3_nt: TGTGCCAGCAGCCCCCTAGCGGCCTCCTACAATGAGCAGTTCTTC
v_call: TRBV9; j_call: TRBJ1-5; clone_size: .; d_call: .; cdr3_aa: CASSPRGLSGQPQHF; cdr3_nt: TGTGCCAGCAGCCCCCGTGGCCTCTCGGGTCAGCCCCAGCATTTT
v_call: TRBV4-2; j_call: TRBJ2-7; clone_size: .; d_call: .; cdr3_aa: CASSQGLLTYEQYF; cdr3_nt: TGTGCCAGCAGCCAAGGGCTACTAACCTACGAGCAGTACTTC
v_call: TRBV30; j_call: TRBJ2-1; clone_size: .; d_call: TRBD2; cdr3_aa: CAWGGAGGLNEQFF; cdr3_nt: TGTGCCTGGGGAGGAGCGGGAGGGTTAAATGAGCAGTTCTTC
v_call: TRBV5-1; j_call: TRBJ2-1; clone_size: .; d_call: TRBD2; cdr3_aa: CASSWGLAGGDEQFF; cdr3_nt: TGCGCCAGCAGCTGGGGACTAGCGGGAGGGGATGAGCAGTTCTTC
v_call: TRBV19; j_call: TRBJ2-1; clone_size: few; d_call: .; cdr3_aa: CASSIGTGGTYNEQFF; cdr3_nt: TGTGCCAGTAGTATAGGGACGGGGGGCACCTACAATGAGCAGTTCTTC
v_call: TRBV12-3/TRBV12-4; j_call: TRBJ1-5; clone_size: .; d_call: .; cdr3_aa: CASRKDNYSNQPQHF; cdr3_nt: TGTGCCAGCAGGAAGGACAACTATAGCAATCAGCCCCAGCATTTT
v_call: TRBV7-6; j_call: TRBJ1-6; clone_size: many; d_call: TRBD1; cdr3_aa: CASSRGRGDSPLHF; cdr3_nt: TGTGCCAGCAGCAGAGGCAGGGGGGATTCACCCCTCCACTTT
v_call: TRBV2; j_call: TRBJ2-5; clone_size: .; d_call: TRBD1; cdr3_aa: CALQGTGKETQYF; cdr3_nt: TGTGCCCTCCAGGGGACAGGGAAAGAGACCCAGTACTTC
v_call: TRBV27; j_call: TRBJ2-6; clone_size: .; d_call: .; cdr3_aa: CASSSLRSGGSGANVLTF; cdr3_nt: TGTGCCAGCAGTTCCCTCAGGTCCGGTGGATCTGGGGCCAACGTCCTGACTTTC
v_call: TRBV7-3; j_call: TRBJ1-2; clone_size: .; d_call: .; cdr3_aa: CASSLTLSYGYTF; cdr3_nt: TGTGCCAGCAGCTTAACGTTATCCTATGGCTACACCTTC
v_call: TRBV19; j_call: TRBJ2-1; clone_size: .; d_call: TRBD1; cdr3_aa: CASSVTRDRAREQFF; cdr3_nt: TGTGCCAGTAGCGTGACCCGGGACAGGGCCAGGGAGCAGTTCTTC
v_call: TRBV9; j_call: TRBJ2-5; clone_size: .; d_call: .; cdr3_aa: CASSAYSGTFLQETQYF; cdr3_nt: TGTGCCAGCAGTGCTTACTCCGGGACTTTCCTTCAAGAGACCCAGTACTTC
v_call: TRBV7-9; j_call: TRBJ2-5; clone_size: many; d_call: TRBD2; cdr3_aa: CASSLDPTSRETQYF; cdr3_nt: TGTGCCAGCAGCTTAGATCCGACTAGCAGGGAGACCCAGTACTTC
v_call: TRBV11-2; j_call: TRBJ1-1; clone_size: many; d_call: .; cdr3_aa: CASSPLTWVDTEAFF; cdr3_nt: TGTGCCAGCAGCCCCCTGACATGGGTAGACACTGAAGCTTTCTTT
v_call: TRBV9; j_call: TRBJ2-1; clone_size: .; d_call: .; cdr3_aa: CASSVGDESYNEQFF; cdr3_nt: TGTGCCAGCAGCGTCGGGGATGAGTCCTACAATGAGCAGTTCTTC
v_call: TRBV7-9; j_call: TRBJ2-1; clone_size: many; d_call: TRBD1; cdr3_aa: CASSLEGGASYEQFF; cdr3_nt: TGTGCCAGCAGCTTAGAAGGGGGCGCCTCCTATGAGCAGTTCTTC
v_call: TRBV4-1; j_call: TRBJ1-2; clone_size: many; d_call: .; cdr3_aa: CASSPPQIGGNYGYTF; cdr3_nt: TGCGCCAGCAGCCCACCCCAAATTGGGGGGAACTATGGCTACACCTTC
v_call: TRBV7-9; j_call: TRBJ2-7; clone_size: many; d_call: .; cdr3_aa: CASSPSGSSYEQYF; cdr3_nt: TGTGCCAGCAGCCCCTCCGGGAGCTCCTACGAGCAGTACTTC
v_call: TRBV15; j_call: TRBJ2-7; clone_size: .; d_call: .; cdr3_aa: CATSTETVYEQYF; cdr3_nt: TGTGCCACCAGCACCGAGACCGTCTACGAGCAGTACTTC
v_call: TRBV5-1; j_call: TRBJ2-5; clone_size: .; d_call: .; cdr3_aa: CASSSRSYSREGYQETQYF; cdr3_nt: TGCGCCAGCAGCTCACGCTCATATTCCCGGGAAGGATATCAAGAGACCCAGTACTTC
v_call: TRBV20-1; j_call: TRBJ2-4; clone_size: .; d_call: .; cdr3_aa: CSARGSRGRAPKNIQYF; cdr3_nt: TGCAGTGCTAGAGGCTCGAGGGGCAGGGCCCCCAAAAACATTCAGTACTTC
v_call: TRBV6-2/TRBV6-3; j_call: TRBJ2-7; clone_size: .; d_call: TRBD2; cdr3_aa: CASTPSSGRPEQYF; cdr3_nt: TGTGCCAGCACCCCGAGTAGCGGGAGGCCCGAGCAGTACTTC